In this sample, the clone carrying this T cell receptor beta chain turned up once. No antigen is known for it. At one end, the junction sequence differs from germline, possibly due to a read error. CDR1 and CDR2 from the germline V gene are SGHNT and YENEEA. This CDR3 has 16 amino acids. The sample originates from a study of vaccination and CD4 T cells after COVID-19. Described time point: late sampling 161 to 241 days after vaccination in a few convalescent patients. Regarding treatment: approximately nine-day PBMC culture with coronavirus spike peptide pools or control peptides (ViraFEST assay). An Oncomine TCR Beta short-read assay was used to sequence the DNA from cultured CD4+ T cells. TCRdb used MiXCR to reprocess the PCR reads, holding one entry per CDR3 protein. The sample gives tens of thousands of distinct CDR3 sequences, more than 30% of which show up once; just under 30% is in the top ten.

Sequences were derived from CD4+ T cells from blood, cultured in vitro, sampled about 7 months after SARS-CoV-2 vaccination. The chain links TRBV11-3 to TRBJ2-5, with 7 nucleotides matching TRBD2. The clonotype was recovered from a human donor who had recovered from COVID-19. The CDR3 coding sequence is TGCGCCAGCAGCCAGAGGCTAGCGGAGTACCAAGAGACCCAGTACTTC. Its translation: CASSQRLAEYQETQYF. Full variable domain (outside the CDR3, taken from reference TRBV11-3 and TRBJ2-5): EAGVVQSPRYKIIEKKQPVAFWCNPISGHNTLYWYLQNLGQGPELLIRYENEEAVDDSQLPKDRFSAERLKGVDSTLKIQPAELGDSAVYLCASSQRLAEYQETQYFGPGTRLLVL.